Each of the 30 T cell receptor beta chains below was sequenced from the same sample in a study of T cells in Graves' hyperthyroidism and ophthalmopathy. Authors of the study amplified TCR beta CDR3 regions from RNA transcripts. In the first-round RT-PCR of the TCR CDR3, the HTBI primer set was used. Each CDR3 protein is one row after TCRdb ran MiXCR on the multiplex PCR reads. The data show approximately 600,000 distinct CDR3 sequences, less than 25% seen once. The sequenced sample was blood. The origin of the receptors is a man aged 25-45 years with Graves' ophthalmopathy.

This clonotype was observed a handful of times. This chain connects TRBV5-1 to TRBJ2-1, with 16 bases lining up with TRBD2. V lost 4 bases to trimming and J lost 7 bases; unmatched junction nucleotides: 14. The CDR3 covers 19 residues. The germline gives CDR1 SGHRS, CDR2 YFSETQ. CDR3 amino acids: CASSRGTSGRGGRVNEQFF. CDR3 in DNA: TGCGCCAGCAGCCGCGGGACTAGCGGGAGGGGGGGCAGGGTTAATGAGCAGTTCTTC.

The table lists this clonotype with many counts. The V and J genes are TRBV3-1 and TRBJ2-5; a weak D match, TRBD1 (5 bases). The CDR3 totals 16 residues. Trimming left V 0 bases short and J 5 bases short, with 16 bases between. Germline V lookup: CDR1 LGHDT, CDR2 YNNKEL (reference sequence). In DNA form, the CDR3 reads TGTGCCAGCAGCCAAGATTGGCCAGGGTCATGGGAGACCCAGTACTTC. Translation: CASSQDWPGSWETQYF.

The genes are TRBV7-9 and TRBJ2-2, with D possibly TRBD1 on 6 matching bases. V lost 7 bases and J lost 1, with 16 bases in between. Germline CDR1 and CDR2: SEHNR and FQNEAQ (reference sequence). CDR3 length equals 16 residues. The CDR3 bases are TGTGCCAGCAATAAACCCGGGACATTGAACACCGGGGAGCTGTTTTTT. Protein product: CASNKPGTLNTGELFF.

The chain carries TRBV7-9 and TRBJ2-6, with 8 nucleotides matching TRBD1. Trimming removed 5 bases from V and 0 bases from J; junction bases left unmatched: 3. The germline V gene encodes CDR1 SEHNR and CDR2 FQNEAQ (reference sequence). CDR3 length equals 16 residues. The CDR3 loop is CASSAGQDSGANVLTF. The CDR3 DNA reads TGTGCCAGCAGCGCGGGACAGGACTCTGGGGCCAACGTCCTGACTTTC.

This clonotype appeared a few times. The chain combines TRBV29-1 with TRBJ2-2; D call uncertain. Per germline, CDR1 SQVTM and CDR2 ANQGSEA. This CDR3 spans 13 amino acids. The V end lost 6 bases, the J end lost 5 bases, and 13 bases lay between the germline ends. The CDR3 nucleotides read TGCAGCGTCAGTCCCGGGTTGACCGGGGAGCTGTTTTTT. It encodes CSVSPGLTGELFF.

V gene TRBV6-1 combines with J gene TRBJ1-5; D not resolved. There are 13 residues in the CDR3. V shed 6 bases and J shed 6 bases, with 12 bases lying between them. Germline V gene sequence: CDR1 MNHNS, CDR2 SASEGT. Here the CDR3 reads CASRARASQPQHF. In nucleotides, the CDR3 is TGTGCCAGCAGGGCGAGGGCCAGTCAGCCCCAGCATTTT.

The DNA of the CDR3 is TGTGCCAGCAGTGCAAGGTTGGGCGGTTTTGATTCACCCCTCCACTTT. The encoded protein is CASSARLGGFDSPLHF. The rearrangement uses TRBV28 and TRBJ1-6; no clear D gene. The CDR3 consists of 16 residues. Trimming stripped 5 bases from V and 8 bases from J, with 19 bases between. Germline V lookup: CDR1 MDHEN, CDR2 SYDVKM.

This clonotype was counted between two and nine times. This CDR3 reads CASSLSVGGEQFF. The CDR3 region has the DNA TGTGCCAGCAGTTTATCCGTCGGGGGGGAGCAGTTCTTC. V is TRBV7-8 and J is TRBJ2-1, with 7 bases aligning to TRBD2. Trimming at V came to 6 bases and at J to 10 bases, leaving 9 bases not matched to a gene. CDR3 length equals 13 residues. Germline values: CDR1 SGHVS, CDR2 FQNEAQ.

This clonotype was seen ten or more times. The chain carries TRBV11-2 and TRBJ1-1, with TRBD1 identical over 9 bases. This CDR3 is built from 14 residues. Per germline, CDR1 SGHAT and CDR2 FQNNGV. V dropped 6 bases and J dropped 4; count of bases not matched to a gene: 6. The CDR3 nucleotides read TGTGCCAGCAGAAGAGGACAGGGGCTCACTGAAGCTTTCTTT. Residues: CASRRGQGLTEAFF.

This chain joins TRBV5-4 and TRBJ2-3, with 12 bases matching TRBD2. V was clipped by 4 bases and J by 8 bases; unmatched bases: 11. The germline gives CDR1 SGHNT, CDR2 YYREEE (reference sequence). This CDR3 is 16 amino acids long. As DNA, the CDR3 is TGTGCCAGCAGCAAGACTAGCGGGAGATCGCCCGTTACGCAGTATTTT. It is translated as CASSKTSGRSPVTQYF.

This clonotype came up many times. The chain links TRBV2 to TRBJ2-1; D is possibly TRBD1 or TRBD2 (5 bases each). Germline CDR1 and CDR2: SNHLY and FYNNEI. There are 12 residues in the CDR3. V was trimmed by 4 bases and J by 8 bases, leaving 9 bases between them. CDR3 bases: TGTGCCAGCAGTGGAGGGGTCGATGAGCAGTTCTTC. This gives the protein CASSGGVDEQFF.

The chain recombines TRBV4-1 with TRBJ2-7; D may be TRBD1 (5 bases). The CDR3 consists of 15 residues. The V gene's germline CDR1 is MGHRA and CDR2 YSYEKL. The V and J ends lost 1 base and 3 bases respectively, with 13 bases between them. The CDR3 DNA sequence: TGCGCCAGCAGCCAAGGGCATGGTACAGGCTACGAGCAGTACTTC. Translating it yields CASSQGHGTGYEQYF.

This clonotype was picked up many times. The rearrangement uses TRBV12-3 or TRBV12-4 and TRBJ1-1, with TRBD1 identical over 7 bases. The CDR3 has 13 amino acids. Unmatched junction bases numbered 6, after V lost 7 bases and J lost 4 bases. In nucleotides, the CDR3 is TGTGCCAGCAACATCGACAGGGTCACTGAAGCTTTCTTT. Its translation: CASNIDRVTEAFF.

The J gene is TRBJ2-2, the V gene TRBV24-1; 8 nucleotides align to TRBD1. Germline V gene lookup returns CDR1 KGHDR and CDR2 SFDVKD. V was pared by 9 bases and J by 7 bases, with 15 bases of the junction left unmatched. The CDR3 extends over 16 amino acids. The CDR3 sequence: CATGDRGNTVDGELFF. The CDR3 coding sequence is TGTGCCACCGGAGACAGGGGAAATACGGTTGACGGGGAGCTGTTTTTT.

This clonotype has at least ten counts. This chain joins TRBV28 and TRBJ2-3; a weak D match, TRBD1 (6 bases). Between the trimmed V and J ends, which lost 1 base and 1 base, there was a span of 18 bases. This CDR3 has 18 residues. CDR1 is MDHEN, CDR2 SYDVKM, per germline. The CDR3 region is CASSLLRHRDVRTDTQYF. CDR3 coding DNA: TGTGCCAGCAGTTTATTGCGCCACAGGGATGTACGCACAGATACGCAGTATTTT.

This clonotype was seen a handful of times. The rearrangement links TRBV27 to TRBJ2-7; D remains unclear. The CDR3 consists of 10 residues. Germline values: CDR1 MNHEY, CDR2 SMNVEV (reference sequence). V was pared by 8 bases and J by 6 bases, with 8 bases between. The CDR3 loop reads CASGEVEQYF. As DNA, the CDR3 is TGTGCCAGCGGGGAAGTCGAGCAGTACTTC.

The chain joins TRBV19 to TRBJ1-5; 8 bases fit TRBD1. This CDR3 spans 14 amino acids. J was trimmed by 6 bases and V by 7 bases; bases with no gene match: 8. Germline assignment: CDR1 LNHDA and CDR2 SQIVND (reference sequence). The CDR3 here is CASNGRGLPQPQHF. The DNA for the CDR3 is TGTGCCAGTAACGGCAGGGGGCTTCCTCAGCCCCAGCATTTT.

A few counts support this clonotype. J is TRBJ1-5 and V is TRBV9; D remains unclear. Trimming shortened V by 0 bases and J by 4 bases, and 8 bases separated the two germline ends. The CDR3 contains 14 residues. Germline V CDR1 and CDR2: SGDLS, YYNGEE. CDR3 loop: CASSVGDTNQPQHF. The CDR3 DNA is TGTGCCAGCAGCGTAGGAGACACAAATCAGCCCCAGCATTTT.

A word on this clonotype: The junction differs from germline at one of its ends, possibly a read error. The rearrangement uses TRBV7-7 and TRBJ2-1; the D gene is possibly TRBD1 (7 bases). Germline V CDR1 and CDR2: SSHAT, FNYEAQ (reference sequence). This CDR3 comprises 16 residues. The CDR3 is CASSLGRTGPTSQQFF. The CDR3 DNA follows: TGTGCTAGCAGCTTAGGCAGGACAGGCCCGACTAGTCAGCAGTTCTTC.

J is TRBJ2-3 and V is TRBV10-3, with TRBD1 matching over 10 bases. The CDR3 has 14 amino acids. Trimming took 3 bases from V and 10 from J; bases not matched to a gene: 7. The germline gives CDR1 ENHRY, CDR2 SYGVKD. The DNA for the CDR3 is TGTGCCATCAGTGAAACCAGGACAGGGGGAGCGCAGTATTTT. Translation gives CAISETRTGGAQYF.

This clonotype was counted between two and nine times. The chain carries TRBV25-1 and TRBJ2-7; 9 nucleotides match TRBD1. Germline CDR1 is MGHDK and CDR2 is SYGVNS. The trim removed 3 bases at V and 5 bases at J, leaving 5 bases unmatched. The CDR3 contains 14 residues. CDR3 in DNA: TGTGCCAGCAGTGACGGGACAGGGCCCCACGAGCAGTACTTC. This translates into CASSDGTGPHEQYF.

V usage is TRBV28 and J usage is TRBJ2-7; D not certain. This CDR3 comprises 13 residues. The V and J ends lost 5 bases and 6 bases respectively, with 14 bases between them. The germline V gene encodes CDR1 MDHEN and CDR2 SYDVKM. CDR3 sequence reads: CASSQLLKGEQYF. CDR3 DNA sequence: TGTGCCAGCAGTCAGTTATTAAAAGGCGAGCAGTACTTC.

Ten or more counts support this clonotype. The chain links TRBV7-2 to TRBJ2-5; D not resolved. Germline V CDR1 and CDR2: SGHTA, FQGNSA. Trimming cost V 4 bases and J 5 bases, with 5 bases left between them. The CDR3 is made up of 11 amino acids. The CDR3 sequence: CASSYTETQYF. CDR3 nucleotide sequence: TGTGCCAGCAGCTATACGGAGACCCAGTACTTC.

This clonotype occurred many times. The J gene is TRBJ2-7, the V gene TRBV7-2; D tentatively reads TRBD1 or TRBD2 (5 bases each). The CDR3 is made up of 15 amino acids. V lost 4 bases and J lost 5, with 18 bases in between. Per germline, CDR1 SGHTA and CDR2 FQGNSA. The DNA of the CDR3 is TGTGCCAGCAGCTATGGGACCCAGTATGCCGACGAGCAGTACTTC. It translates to CASSYGTQYADEQYF.

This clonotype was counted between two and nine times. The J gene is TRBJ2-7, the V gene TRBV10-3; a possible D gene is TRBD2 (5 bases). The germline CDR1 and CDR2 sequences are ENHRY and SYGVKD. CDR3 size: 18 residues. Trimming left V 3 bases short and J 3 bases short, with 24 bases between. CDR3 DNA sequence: TGTGCCATCAGTGAAGGAGGCCCAGGAACCCATTCTTTCTACGAGCAGTACTTC. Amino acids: CAISEGGPGTHSFYEQYF.

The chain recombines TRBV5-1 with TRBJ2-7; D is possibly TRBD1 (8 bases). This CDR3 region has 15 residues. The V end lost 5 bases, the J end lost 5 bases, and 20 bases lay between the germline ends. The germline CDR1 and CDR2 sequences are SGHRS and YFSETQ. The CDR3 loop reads CASSIRNRGGNEQYF. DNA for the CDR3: TGCGCCAGCAGTATCCGGAACAGGGGGGGCAACGAGCAGTACTTC.

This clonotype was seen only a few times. This CDR3 reads CSASGGGQGYNEQFF. CDR3 in DNA: TGCAGCGCCTCAGGGGGGGGACAGGGTTACAATGAGCAGTTCTTC. V and J are TRBV29-1 and TRBJ2-1; TRBD1 agrees at 9 bases. The CDR3 contains 15 residues. Germline lookup yields CDR1 SQVTM and CDR2 ANQGSEA. Losses at the gene ends were 7 bases for V and 4 bases for J; bases not matched to a gene: 11.

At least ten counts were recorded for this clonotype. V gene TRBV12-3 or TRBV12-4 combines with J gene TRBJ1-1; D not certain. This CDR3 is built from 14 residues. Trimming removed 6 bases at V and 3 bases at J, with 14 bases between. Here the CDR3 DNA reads TGTGCCAGCAGCCATTATCGTACGGACACTGAAGCTTTCTTT. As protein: CASSHYRTDTEAFF.

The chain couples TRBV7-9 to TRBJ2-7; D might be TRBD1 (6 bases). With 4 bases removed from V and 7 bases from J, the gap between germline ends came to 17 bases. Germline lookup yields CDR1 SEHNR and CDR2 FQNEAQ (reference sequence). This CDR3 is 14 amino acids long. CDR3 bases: TGTGCCAGCAGCTCCGGGACAAGGGTCTGGGAGCAGTACTTC. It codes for CASSSGTRVWEQYF.

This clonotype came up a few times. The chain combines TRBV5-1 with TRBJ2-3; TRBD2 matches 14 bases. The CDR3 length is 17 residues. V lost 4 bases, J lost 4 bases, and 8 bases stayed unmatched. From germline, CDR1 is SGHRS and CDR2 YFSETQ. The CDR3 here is CASSLGTSGRNPDTQYF. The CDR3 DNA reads TGCGCCAGCAGCCTCGGGACTAGCGGGAGAAACCCAGATACGCAGTATTTT.